Listed below are T cell receptor beta chains from one sample, sequenced in a study of identical twins. TCRdb called the 5' RACE reads again in MiXCR, with one record for every CDR3 protein. This sample yields around 500,000 distinct CDR3 sequences, of which 14% are seen a single time; around 0.52% belongs to the top ten. This sample was shared with a second study, whose subject was yellow fever vaccine responses in identical twins.

Sequencing was performed on CD4+ T cells sorted from blood. The receptors here all came from a young woman in good health. The CDR3 runs from the conserved cysteine through the conserved F or W. D genes are given only for firm matches. Rows may omit the clone size; those that give it use once, few, many or a size class.

j_gene: TRBJ1-6
v_gene: TRBV12-3/TRBV12-4
d_gene: -
abundance: many
CDR3aa: CASDTGPGLSPLHF
CDR3nt: TGTGCCAGCGATACGGGCCCGGGGCTTTCACCCCTCCACTTT

j_gene: TRBJ1-5
v_gene: TRBV7-9
d_gene: -
abundance: -
CDR3aa: CASSFGQMNQPQHF
CDR3nt: TGTGCCAGCAGCTTTGGGCAGATGAATCAGCCCCAGCATTTT

j_gene: TRBJ2-5
v_gene: TRBV14
d_gene: -
abundance: -
CDR3aa: CASSQVLETQYF
CDR3nt: TGTGCCAGCAGCCAAGTTCTCGAGACCCAGTACTTC

j_gene: TRBJ2-1
v_gene: TRBV19
d_gene: TRBD2
abundance: -
CDR3aa: CASSTMGLAGDLSSYNEQFF
CDR3nt: TGTGCCAGTAGTACCATGGGACTAGCGGGGGACCTGAGCTCCTACAATGAGCAGTTCTTC

j_gene: TRBJ2-7
v_gene: TRBV7-9
d_gene: -
abundance: -
CDR3aa: CASSLSSPWTYEQYF
CDR3nt: TGTGCCAGCAGCTTATCTTCCCCATGGACCTACGAGCAGTACTTC

j_gene: TRBJ2-3
v_gene: TRBV9
d_gene: TRBD2
abundance: -
CDR3aa: CASSPIAGNGPDTQYF
CDR3nt: TGTGCCAGCAGCCCCATAGCGGGGAACGGCCCGGATACGCAGTATTTT

j_gene: TRBJ2-2
v_gene: TRBV3-1
d_gene: TRBD1
abundance: many
CDR3aa: CASSQAGGTGELFF
CDR3nt: TGTGCCAGCAGCCAAGCAGGGGGCACCGGGGAGCTGTTTTTT

j_gene: TRBJ2-5
v_gene: TRBV7-2
d_gene: TRBD2
abundance: -
CDR3aa: CASSQSSGVQETQYF
CDR3nt: TGTGCCAGCAGCCAAAGTAGCGGGGTCCAAGAGACCCAGTACTTC

j_gene: TRBJ2-5
v_gene: TRBV7-9
d_gene: -
abundance: -
CDR3aa: CASSLFGEVEETQYF
CDR3nt: TGTGCCAGCAGCTTATTCGGAGAGGTCGAAGAGACCCAGTACTTC

j_gene: TRBJ2-5
v_gene: TRBV4-3
d_gene: -
abundance: -
CDR3aa: CASSQDTQGPAGTQYF
CDR3nt: TGCGCCAGCAGCCAAGATACCCAAGGACCGGCGGGGACCCAGTACTTC

j_gene: TRBJ2-3
v_gene: TRBV10-3
d_gene: TRBD1
abundance: -
CDR3aa: CAISGTGTDTQYF
CDR3nt: TGTGCCATCAGCGGGACAGGGACAGATACGCAGTATTTT

j_gene: TRBJ2-7
v_gene: TRBV5-1
d_gene: -
abundance: many
CDR3aa: CASSLEGTYEQYF
CDR3nt: TGTGCCAGCAGTTTGGAGGGAACCTACGAGCAGTACTTC

j_gene: TRBJ2-7
v_gene: TRBV7-2
d_gene: TRBD2
abundance: many
CDR3aa: CASRTTSGSSYEQYF
CDR3nt: TGTGCCAGCAGAACTACTAGCGGAAGCTCCTACGAGCAGTACTTC

j_gene: TRBJ2-1
v_gene: TRBV28
d_gene: -
abundance: few
CDR3aa: CASQISLGGVGEQFF
CDR3nt: TGTGCCAGCCAGATTAGCCTAGGGGGGGTTGGTGAGCAGTTCTTC

j_gene: TRBJ2-5
v_gene: TRBV3-1
d_gene: -
abundance: -
CDR3aa: CASSQDLQARGHF
CDR3nt: TGTGCCAGCAGCCAAGACCTGCAGGCCCGGGGTCACTTC

j_gene: TRBJ2-2
v_gene: TRBV11-2
d_gene: -
abundance: few
CDR3aa: CASSFVGSFNTGELFF
CDR3nt: TGTGCCAGCAGCTTCGTCGGGAGCTTCAACACCGGGGAGCTGTTTTTT

j_gene: TRBJ2-1
v_gene: TRBV18
d_gene: TRBD2
abundance: -
CDR3aa: CASSEGLALAEQFF
CDR3nt: TGTGCCAGCTCAGAGGGACTAGCGCTGGCTGAGCAGTTCTTC

j_gene: TRBJ2-1
v_gene: TRBV6-1
d_gene: TRBD2
abundance: -
CDR3aa: CASSKGGALGYNEQFF
CDR3nt: TGTGCCAGCAGTAAGGGAGGGGCTTTAGGCTACAATGAGCAGTTCTTC

j_gene: TRBJ1-3
v_gene: TRBV7-2
d_gene: -
abundance: once
CDR3aa: CASSLVDWQTGNTIYF
CDR3nt: TGTGCCAGCAGCTTAGTGGACTGGCAGACTGGAAACACCATATATTTT

j_gene: TRBJ1-1
v_gene: TRBV5-1
d_gene: -
abundance: -
CDR3aa: CASSLVQGTGTEAFF
CDR3nt: TGCGCCAGCAGCTTGGTGCAGGGCACCGGCACTGAAGCTTTCTTT

j_gene: TRBJ2-2
v_gene: TRBV18
d_gene: -
abundance: -
CDR3aa: CASSAEELFF
CDR3nt: TGTGCCAGCTCAGCGGAGGAGCTGTTTTTT

j_gene: TRBJ2-7
v_gene: TRBV20-1
d_gene: -
abundance: few
CDR3aa: CSARDQGITSGQYF
CDR3nt: TGCAGTGCTAGAGACCAGGGTATTACGTCTGGGCAGTACTTC

j_gene: TRBJ2-3
v_gene: TRBV19
d_gene: TRBD1
abundance: -
CDR3aa: CASSIPTGTGTDTQYF
CDR3nt: TGTGCCAGTAGTATCCCGACAGGGACCGGCACAGATACGCAGTATTTT

j_gene: TRBJ2-7
v_gene: TRBV20-1
d_gene: -
abundance: -
CDR3aa: CSATGGRSYEQYF
CDR3nt: TGCAGTGCCACCGGAGGGAGGTCTTACGAGCAGTACTTC

j_gene: TRBJ1-2
v_gene: TRBV7-9
d_gene: -
abundance: few
CDR3aa: CASSPGTGSIGYGYTF
CDR3nt: TGTGCCAGCAGCCCTGGGACGGGGTCAATTGGCTATGGCTACACCTTC

j_gene: TRBJ2-1
v_gene: TRBV7-9
d_gene: TRBD2
abundance: -
CDR3aa: CASNYALAGEFNEQFF
CDR3nt: TGTGCCAGCAACTATGCTCTAGCGGGGGAATTCAATGAGCAGTTCTTC

j_gene: TRBJ1-6
v_gene: TRBV20-1
d_gene: -
abundance: -
CDR3aa: CSATKSNSPLHF
CDR3nt: TGCAGTGCTACTAAAAGCAATTCACCCCTCCACTTT

j_gene: TRBJ2-2
v_gene: TRBV2
d_gene: -
abundance: many
CDR3aa: CASSYRDTGELFF
CDR3nt: TGTGCCAGCAGTTACAGGGACACCGGGGAGCTGTTTTTT

j_gene: TRBJ2-3
v_gene: TRBV13
d_gene: -
abundance: few
CDR3aa: CASSSRRVASSTDTQYF
CDR3nt: TGTGCCAGCAGCTCCCGCCGGGTAGCTTCTTCCACAGATACGCAGTATTTT

j_gene: TRBJ2-1
v_gene: TRBV20-1
d_gene: -
abundance: -
CDR3aa: CSAWGSSYNEQFF
CDR3nt: TGCAGTGCTTGGGGAAGCTCCTACAATGAGCAGTTCTTC

j_gene: TRBJ2-7
v_gene: TRBV7-2
d_gene: -
abundance: -
CDR3aa: CASSLQGIAYEQYF
CDR3nt: TGTGCCAGCAGCTTACAGGGTATTGCCTACGAGCAGTACTTC

j_gene: TRBJ1-2
v_gene: TRBV7-9
d_gene: -
abundance: -
CDR3aa: CASSLTGPEGYTF
CDR3nt: TGTGCCAGCAGCTTAACGGGACCTGAGGGCTACACCTTC

j_gene: TRBJ2-3
v_gene: TRBV28
d_gene: -
abundance: few
CDR3aa: CASSPSGAYTDTQYF
CDR3nt: TGTGCCAGCAGTCCATCGGGGGCTTACACAGATACGCAGTATTTT

j_gene: TRBJ2-7
v_gene: TRBV6-2/TRBV6-3
d_gene: -
abundance: few
CDR3aa: CATLKGTYEQYF
CDR3nt: TGTGCCACCCTAAAGGGGACCTACGAGCAGTACTTC

j_gene: TRBJ2-7
v_gene: TRBV18
d_gene: -
abundance: few
CDR3aa: CASSPPFSRDTYEQYF
CDR3nt: TGTGCCAGCTCACCACCGTTTTCAAGGGATACCTACGAGCAGTACTTC

j_gene: TRBJ2-7
v_gene: TRBV20-1
d_gene: TRBD2
abundance: few
CDR3aa: CSARDPTGQGPSGRYEQYF
CDR3nt: TGCAGTGCTAGAGACCCTACGGGACAGGGCCCTAGCGGGAGGTACGAGCAGTACTTC

j_gene: TRBJ1-1
v_gene: TRBV5-1
d_gene: -
abundance: -
CDR3aa: CASSLAGAAEAFF
CDR3nt: TGCGCCAGCAGCTTGGCGGGGGCCGCTGAAGCTTTCTTT

j_gene: TRBJ2-1
v_gene: TRBV5-1
d_gene: TRBD1
abundance: -
CDR3aa: CASSLADRGRIYNEQFF
CDR3nt: TGCGCCAGCAGCTTAGCAGACAGGGGTAGGATTTACAATGAGCAGTTCTTC

j_gene: TRBJ2-1
v_gene: TRBV3-1
d_gene: TRBD2
abundance: -
CDR3aa: CASDGGGLAGGSYNEQFF
CDR3nt: TGTGCCAGCGATGGGGGGGGGCTAGCGGGAGGTAGCTACAATGAGCAGTTCTTC

j_gene: TRBJ2-7
v_gene: TRBV6-2/TRBV6-3
d_gene: -
abundance: few
CDR3aa: CASSLGGAQYF
CDR3nt: TGTGCCAGCAGTCTCGGCGGGGCGCAGTACTTC

j_gene: TRBJ2-1
v_gene: TRBV7-9
d_gene: TRBD1
abundance: few
CDR3aa: CASSFEGAVVEQFF
CDR3nt: TGTGCCAGCAGCTTTGAGGGGGCCGTCGTTGAGCAGTTCTTC